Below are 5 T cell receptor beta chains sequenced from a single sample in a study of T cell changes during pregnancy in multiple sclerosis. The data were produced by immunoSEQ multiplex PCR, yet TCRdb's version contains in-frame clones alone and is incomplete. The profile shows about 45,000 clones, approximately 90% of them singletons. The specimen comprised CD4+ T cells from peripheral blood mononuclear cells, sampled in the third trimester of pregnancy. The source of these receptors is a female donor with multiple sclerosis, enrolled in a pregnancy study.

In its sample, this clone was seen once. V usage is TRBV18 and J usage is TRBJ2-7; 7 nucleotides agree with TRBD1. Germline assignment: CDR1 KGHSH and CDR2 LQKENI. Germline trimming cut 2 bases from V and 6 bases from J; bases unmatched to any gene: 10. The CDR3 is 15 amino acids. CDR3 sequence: CASSPIGGFSGEQYF. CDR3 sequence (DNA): TGTGCCAGCTCACCAATAGGGGGCTTCTCCGGCGAGCAGTACTTC.

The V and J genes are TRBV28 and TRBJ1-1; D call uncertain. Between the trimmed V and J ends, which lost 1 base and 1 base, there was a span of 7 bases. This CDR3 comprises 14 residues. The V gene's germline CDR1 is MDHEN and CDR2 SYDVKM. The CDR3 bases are TGTGCCAGCAGTTTATCAGTCAGGAACACTGAAGCTTTCTTT. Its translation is CASSLSVRNTEAFF.

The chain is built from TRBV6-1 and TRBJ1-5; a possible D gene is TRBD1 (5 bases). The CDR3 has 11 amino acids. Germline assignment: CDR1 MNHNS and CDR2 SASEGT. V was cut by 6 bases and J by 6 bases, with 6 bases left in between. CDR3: CASRDSQPQHF. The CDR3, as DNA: TGTGCCAGCAGAGACAGTCAGCCCCAGCATTTT.

The CDR3 loop is CASSYPGHSQETQYF. CDR3 DNA: TGTGCCAGCAGTTATCCGGGACACTCTCAAGAGACCCAGTACTTC. The V and J genes are TRBV6-6 and TRBJ2-5, with D tentatively TRBD1 (6 bases). Germline V gives CDR1 MNHNY, CDR2 SVGAGI (reference sequence). Trimming removed 3 bases at V and 2 bases at J, with 13 bases between. The CDR3 runs to 15 residues.

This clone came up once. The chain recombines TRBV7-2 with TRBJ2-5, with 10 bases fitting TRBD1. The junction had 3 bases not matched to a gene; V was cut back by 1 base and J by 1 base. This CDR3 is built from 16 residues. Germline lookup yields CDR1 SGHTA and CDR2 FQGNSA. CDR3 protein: CASSLGDRGSQETQYF. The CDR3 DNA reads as TGTGCCAGCAGCTTAGGGGACAGGGGTTCCCAAGAGACCCAGTACTTC.